These T cell receptor beta chains were read from a single sample in a study of blood T cells in healthy people across ages. A single record per CDR3 protein comes from TCRdb applying MiXCR to the 5' RACE reads. The sample contains around 1,900,000 distinct CDR3 sequences, roughly 43% of which appear only once. The sample taken for sequencing was blood. The receptors derive from a human donor in good health. Both conserved end residues are part of each CDR3. A D gene is named only where the DNA matches it firmly. Clone size is not always given. Where it is, it says once, few, many or a class for expanded clones.

abundance,j_gene,d_gene,v_gene,CDR3nt,CDR3aa
few,TRBJ1-2,TRBD1,TRBV29-1,TGCAGCGTTCTAACGGATACAGGGGGCGACTATGGCTACACCTTC,CSVLTDTGGDYGYTF
NA,TRBJ2-2,NA,TRBV7-2,TGTGCCAGCAGGACGATGACAGACTTTCTCACCGGGGAGCTGTTTTTT,CASRTMTDFLTGELFF
few,TRBJ2-3,NA,TRBV9,TGTGCCAGCAGCGTATGGACCTTAGGAGATACGCAGTATTTT,CASSVWTLGDTQYF
few,TRBJ2-3,NA,TRBV29-1,TGCAGCGGGCGACAGGGCACAGATACGCAGTATTTT,CSGRQGTDTQYF
few,TRBJ2-7,NA,TRBV20-1,TGCAGTGCTAGAGAACTTCAGGGACCCCACGAGCAGTACTTC,CSARELQGPHEQYF
NA,TRBJ2-1,TRBD1,TRBV7-9,TGTGCCAGCACCCAATTTGGACAGGGGGCGTACAATGAGCAGTTCTTC,CASTQFGQGAYNEQFF
NA,TRBJ2-2,NA,TRBV7-3,TGTGCCAGCAGCCCAAACGGGGGAAGTCTCATCGGGGAGCTGTTTTTT,CASSPNGGSLIGELFF
NA,TRBJ2-1,TRBD1,TRBV12-3/TRBV12-4,TGTGCCAGCGGAGACATACCGGGACAGGGGGCCGGTGAGCAGTTCTTC,CASGDIPGQGAGEQFF
NA,TRBJ1-2,NA,TRBV6-1,TGTGCCAACAGGAGGGACACCTACTATGGCTACACCTTC,CANRRDTYYGYTF
NA,TRBJ2-3,NA,TRBV4-1,TGCGCCAGCAGCCAAGAAACGGGATTAACAGATACGCAGTATTTT,CASSQETGLTDTQYF
NA,TRBJ2-4,NA,TRBV20-1,TGCAGTGCTAGAGGAGAGTGGCTTCAGTACTTC,CSARGEWLQYF
NA,TRBJ2-1,TRBD2,TRBV19,TGTGCCAGTAGTATGCCCGGCGGGGGGTCCAATGAGCAGTTCTTC,CASSMPGGGSNEQFF
NA,TRBJ1-1,NA,TRBV2,TGTGCCAGCAGTGACCCTGAACGGAACACTGAAGCTTTCTTT,CASSDPERNTEAFF
NA,TRBJ1-2,TRBD1,TRBV7-2,TGTGCCAGCAGCTGGACAGGGACAGGTGGCTACACCTTC,CASSWTGTGGYTF
NA,TRBJ2-3,TRBD1,TRBV24-1,TGTGCCACCAGTGACCTGGGACAGGGTGGCACAGATACGCAGTATTTT,CATSDLGQGGTDTQYF
many,TRBJ2-7,NA,TRBV29-1,TGCAGCGTTGATCAGGGAACGGACGAGCAGTACTTC,CSVDQGTDEQYF
NA,TRBJ2-7,NA,TRBV10-3,TGTGCCATCAGTGTGGCGGGGTTGAGTTCCTACGAGCAGTACTTC,CAISVAGLSSYEQYF
NA,TRBJ2-5,TRBD2,TRBV29-1,TGCAGCGTTGAAGAGGGGGGGGGGACCCAGTACTTC,CSVEEGGGTQYF
NA,TRBJ1-5,TRBD1,TRBV29-1,TGCAGCGTACAAACAGGGGATGACAATCAGCCCCAGCATTTT,CSVQTGDDNQPQHF
few,TRBJ2-1,NA,TRBV4-2,TGTGCCAGCAGCCAAGAGAGGGGGGGGCAGTTCTTC,CASSQERGGQFF
few,TRBJ2-2,TRBD1,TRBV6-1,TGTGCCAGCAGCTCGGGACAGGTGTTACTTAACACCGGGGAGCTGTTTTTT,CASSSGQVLLNTGELFF
NA,TRBJ2-7,NA,TRBV5-5,TGTGCCAGCAGCTATCTCTACAGCTACTACGAGCAGTACTTC,CASSYLYSYYEQYF
few,TRBJ1-2,TRBD1,TRBV7-2,TGTGCCAGCAGCTTAGTTGCGGACCACGGGACAGGGTCGGGAGGCTACACCTTC,CASSLVADHGTGSGGYTF
few,TRBJ2-5,TRBD1,TRBV6-5,TGTGCCAGCAGTTTCTACCCGACAGGGGTAAAAGAGACCCAGTACTTC,CASSFYPTGVKETQYF
NA,TRBJ1-1,TRBD1,TRBV20-1,TGCAGTGCTAGAGATCAGACAGGGGGCAGCACTGAAGCTTTCTTT,CSARDQTGGSTEAFF